These 5 T cell receptor beta chains originate from one sample sequenced in a study of shared clonotypes between healthy human individuals. Sequencing was performed with immunoSEQ multiplex PCR; in TCRdb, only in-frame clones are kept and a portion is missing. The sample shows 2 million to 2.5 million clones, over 90% of them seen only once. Sequenced material: naive CD4+ T cells from PBMCs. Subset of the sample: CD45RA+ positively selected. Receptor source: a man aged 18-30 years in good health. Some clones in this sample may be carry-over from other donors' samples.

This clone appeared a single time. V and J are TRBV27 and TRBJ1-6; D remains unclear. Germline V gene sequence: CDR1 MNHEY, CDR2 SMNVEV (reference sequence). The V gene lost 5 bases and the J gene lost 6 bases, with 17 bases spanning the gap. The CDR3 totals 16 residues. The DNA for the CDR3 is TGTGCCAGCAGTCCCCTGGGGTGGCAGAGTAATTCACCCCTCCACTTT. Amino acids: CASSPLGWQSNSPLHF.

J is TRBJ2-7 and V is TRBV5-1; 7 bases fit TRBD1. From germline, CDR1 is SGHRS and CDR2 YFSETQ. J gave up 0 bases and V 4 bases, and 4 bases lay outside the gene matches. The CDR3 contains 14 residues. The CDR3 DNA reads as TGCGCCAGCAGCATGGGACAGAGCTCCTACGAGCAGTACTTC. Protein sequence: CASSMGQSSYEQYF. Combining the CDR3 with reference TRBV5-1 and TRBJ2-7 gives the whole variable domain KAGVTQTPRYLIKTRGQQVTLSCSPISGHRSVSWYQQTPGQGLQFLFEYFSETQRNKGNFPGRFSGRQFSNSRSEMNVSTLELGDSALYLCASSMGQSSYEQYFGPGTRLTVT.

CDR3 protein: CASSKGQGYAEAFF. The CDR3, as DNA: TGTGCCAGCAGTAAGGGACAGGGATATGCTGAAGCTTTCTTT. V usage is TRBV28 and J usage is TRBJ1-1; 9 bases match TRBD1. Unmatched junction bases numbered 7, after V lost 5 bases and J lost 6 bases. CDR3 length equals 14 residues. CDR1 is MDHEN, CDR2 SYDVKM, per germline. The variable domain in full, with the rest retrieved from reference TRBV28 and TRBJ1-1, is DVKVTQSSRYLVKRTGEKVFLECVQDMDHENMFWYRQDPGLGLRLIYFSYDVKMKEKGDIPEGYSVSREKKERFSLILESASTNQTSMYLCASSKGQGYAEAFFGQGTRLTVV.

The V gene is TRBV6-5, the J gene TRBJ2-1; TRBD2 is a possible D gene (5 bases). Germline V gives CDR1 MNHEY, CDR2 SVGAGI. CDR3 length: 15 residues. The V end was cut by 6 bases, the J end by 6 bases, with 18 bases between. The CDR3 DNA reads as TGTGCCAGCAGACCCAGCGGCTCTACGGGCAATGAGCAGTTCTTC. Protein product: CASRPSGSTGNEQFF.

The CDR3 here is CAISESPSGSVYNEQFF. The CDR3 DNA reads as TGTGCCATCAGTGAGTCTCCTAGCGGGAGCGTCTACAATGAGCAGTTCTTC. The chain has TRBV10-3 and TRBJ2-1, with 10 bases aligning to TRBD2. Germline lookup yields CDR1 ENHRY and CDR2 SYGVKD. V lost 0 bases, J lost 3 bases, and 5 bases stayed unmatched. This CDR3 is built from 17 residues.